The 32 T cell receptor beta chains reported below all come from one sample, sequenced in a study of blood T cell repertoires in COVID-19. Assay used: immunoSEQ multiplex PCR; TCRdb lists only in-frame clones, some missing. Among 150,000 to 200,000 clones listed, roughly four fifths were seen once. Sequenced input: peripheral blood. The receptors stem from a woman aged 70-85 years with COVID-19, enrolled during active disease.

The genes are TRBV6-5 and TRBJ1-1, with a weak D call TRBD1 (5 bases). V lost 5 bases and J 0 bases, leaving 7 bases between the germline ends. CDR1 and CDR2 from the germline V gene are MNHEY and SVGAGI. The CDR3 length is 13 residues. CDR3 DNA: TGTGCCAGCAGTCAACAGGTGAACACTGAAGCTTTCTTT. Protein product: CASSQQVNTEAFF.

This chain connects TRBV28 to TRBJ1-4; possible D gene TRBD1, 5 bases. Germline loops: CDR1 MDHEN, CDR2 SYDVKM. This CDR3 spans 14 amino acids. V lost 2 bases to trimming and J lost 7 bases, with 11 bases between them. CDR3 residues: CASSLVRTSEKLFF. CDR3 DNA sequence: TGTGCCAGCAGTTTAGTAAGGACAAGTGAAAAACTGTTTTTT.

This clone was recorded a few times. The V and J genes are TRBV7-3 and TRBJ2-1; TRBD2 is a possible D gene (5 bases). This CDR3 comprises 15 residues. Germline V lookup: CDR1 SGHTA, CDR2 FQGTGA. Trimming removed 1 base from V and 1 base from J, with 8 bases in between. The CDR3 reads CASSLNTGSYNEQFF. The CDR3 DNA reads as TGTGCCAGCAGCTTAAATACGGGGTCCTACAATGAGCAGTTCTTC. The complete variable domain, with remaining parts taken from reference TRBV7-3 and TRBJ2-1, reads GAGVSQTPSNKVTEKGKYVELRCDPISGHTALYWYRQSLGQGPEFLIYFQGTGAADDSGLPNDRFFAVRPEGSVSTLKIQRTERGDSAVYLCASSLNTGSYNEQFFGPGTRLTVL.

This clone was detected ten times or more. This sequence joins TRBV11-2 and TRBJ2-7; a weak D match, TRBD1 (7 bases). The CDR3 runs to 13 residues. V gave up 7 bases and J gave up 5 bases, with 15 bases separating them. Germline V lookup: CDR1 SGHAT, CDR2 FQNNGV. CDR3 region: CASIPPGGNEQYF. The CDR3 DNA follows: TGTGCCAGCATCCCTCCAGGGGGGAACGAGCAGTACTTC.

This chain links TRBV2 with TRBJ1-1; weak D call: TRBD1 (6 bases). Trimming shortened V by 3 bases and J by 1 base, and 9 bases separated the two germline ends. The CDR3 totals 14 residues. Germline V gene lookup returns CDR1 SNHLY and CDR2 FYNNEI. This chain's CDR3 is CASSERTENTEAFF. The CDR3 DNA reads TGTGCCAGCAGTGAGAGGACAGAGAACACTGAAGCTTTCTTT.

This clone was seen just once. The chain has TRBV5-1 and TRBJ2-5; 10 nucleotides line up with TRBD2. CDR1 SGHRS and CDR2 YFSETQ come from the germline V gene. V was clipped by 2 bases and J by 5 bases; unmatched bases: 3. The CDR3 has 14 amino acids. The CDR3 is CASSLTSGMETQYF. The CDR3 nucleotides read TGCGCCAGCAGCTTAACTAGCGGGATGGAGACCCAGTACTTC. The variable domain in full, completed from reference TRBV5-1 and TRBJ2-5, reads KAGVTQTPRYLIKTRGQQVTLSCSPISGHRSVSWYQQTPGQGLQFLFEYFSETQRNKGNFPGRFSGRQFSNSRSEMNVSTLELGDSALYLCASSLTSGMETQYFGPGTRLLVL.

The CDR3 reads CASSFRASSYNEQFF. In nucleotides, the CDR3 is TGTGCCAGCAGTTTCAGGGCGAGCTCCTACAATGAGCAGTTCTTC. V gene TRBV27 combines with J gene TRBJ2-1; D may be TRBD1 (5 bases). CDR1 is MNHEY and CDR2 is SMNVEV in the germline V gene (reference sequence). The CDR3 spans 15 residues. Trimming shortened V by 3 bases and J by 0 bases, and 9 bases separated the two germline ends.

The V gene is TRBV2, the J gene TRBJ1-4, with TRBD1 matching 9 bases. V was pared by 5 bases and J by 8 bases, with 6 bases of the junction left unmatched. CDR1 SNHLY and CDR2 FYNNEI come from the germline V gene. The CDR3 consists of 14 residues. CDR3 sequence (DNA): TGTGCCAGCAGTTATACAGGGGGCCGGGAAAAACTGTTTTTT. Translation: CASSYTGGREKLFF. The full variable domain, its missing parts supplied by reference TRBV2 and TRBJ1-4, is EPEVTQTPSHQVTQMGQEVILRCVPISNHLYFYWYRQILGQKVEFLVSFYNNEISEKSEIFDDQFSVERPDGSNFTLKIRSTKLEDSAMYFCASSYTGGREKLFFGSGTQLSVL.

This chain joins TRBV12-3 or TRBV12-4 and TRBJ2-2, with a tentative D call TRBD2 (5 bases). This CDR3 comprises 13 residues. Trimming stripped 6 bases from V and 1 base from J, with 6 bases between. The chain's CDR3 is CASRRENTGELFF. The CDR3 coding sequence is TGTGCCAGCAGGAGGGAGAACACCGGGGAGCTGTTTTTT.

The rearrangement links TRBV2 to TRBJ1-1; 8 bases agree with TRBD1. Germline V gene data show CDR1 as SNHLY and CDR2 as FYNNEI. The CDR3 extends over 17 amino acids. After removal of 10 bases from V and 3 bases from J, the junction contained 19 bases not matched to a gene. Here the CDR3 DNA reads TGTGCCACTAACCCCCAGGGGCCAGGGACAGGATACACTGAAGCTTTCTTT. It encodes CATNPQGPGTGYTEAFF.

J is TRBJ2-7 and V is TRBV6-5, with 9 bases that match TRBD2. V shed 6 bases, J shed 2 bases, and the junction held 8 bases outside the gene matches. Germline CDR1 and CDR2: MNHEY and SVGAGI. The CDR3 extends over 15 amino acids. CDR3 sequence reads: CASSRSGRNPYEQYF. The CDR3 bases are TGTGCCAGCAGCCGCAGCGGGAGGAACCCCTACGAGCAGTACTTC.

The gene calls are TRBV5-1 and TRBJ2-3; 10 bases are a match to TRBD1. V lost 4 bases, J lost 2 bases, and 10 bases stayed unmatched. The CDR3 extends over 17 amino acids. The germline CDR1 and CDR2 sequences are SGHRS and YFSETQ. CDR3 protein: CASSRQGAPLLTDTQYF. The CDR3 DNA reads TGCGCCAGCAGCCGACAGGGGGCCCCACTTCTCACAGATACGCAGTATTTT.

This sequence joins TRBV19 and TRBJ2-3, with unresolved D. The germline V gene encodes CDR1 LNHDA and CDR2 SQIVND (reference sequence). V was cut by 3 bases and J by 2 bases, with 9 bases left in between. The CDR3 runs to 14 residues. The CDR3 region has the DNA TGTGCCAGTAGTATTATTAGAAACACAGATACGCAGTATTTT. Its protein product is CASSIIRNTDTQYF.

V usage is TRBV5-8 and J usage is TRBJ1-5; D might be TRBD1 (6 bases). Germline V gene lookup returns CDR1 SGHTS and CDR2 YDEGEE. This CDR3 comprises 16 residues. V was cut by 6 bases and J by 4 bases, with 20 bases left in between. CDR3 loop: CASTLEGVKGNQPQHF. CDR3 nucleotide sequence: TGTGCCAGCACCCTCGAGGGGGTAAAAGGTAATCAGCCCCAGCATTTT.

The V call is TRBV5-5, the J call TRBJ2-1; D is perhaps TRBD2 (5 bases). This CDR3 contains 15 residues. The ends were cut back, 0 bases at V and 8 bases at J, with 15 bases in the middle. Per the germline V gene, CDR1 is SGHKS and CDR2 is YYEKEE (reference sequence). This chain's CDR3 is CASSLDPLGFDEQFF. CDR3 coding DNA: TGTGCCAGCAGCTTGGACCCACTAGGCTTTGATGAGCAGTTCTTC.

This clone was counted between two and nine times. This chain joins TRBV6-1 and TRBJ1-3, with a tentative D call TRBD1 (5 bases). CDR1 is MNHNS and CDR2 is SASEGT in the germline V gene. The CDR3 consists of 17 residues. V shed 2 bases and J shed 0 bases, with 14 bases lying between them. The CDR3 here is CASSESGWGNSGNTIYF. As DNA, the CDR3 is TGTGCCAGCAGTGAAAGTGGGTGGGGCAACTCTGGAAACACCATATATTTT.

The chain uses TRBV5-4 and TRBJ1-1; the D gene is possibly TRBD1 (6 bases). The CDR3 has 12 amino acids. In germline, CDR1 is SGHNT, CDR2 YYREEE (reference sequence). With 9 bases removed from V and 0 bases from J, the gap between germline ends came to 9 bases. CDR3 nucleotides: TGTGCCATAGGGGGTTTGAACACTGAAGCTTTCTTT. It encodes CAIGGLNTEAFF.

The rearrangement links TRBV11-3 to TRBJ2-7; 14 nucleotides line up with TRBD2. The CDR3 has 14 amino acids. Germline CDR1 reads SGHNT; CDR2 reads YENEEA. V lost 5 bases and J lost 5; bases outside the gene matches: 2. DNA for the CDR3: TGTGCCAGCAGCAGGACTAGCGGGAGGAACGAGCAGTACTTC. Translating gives CASSRTSGRNEQYF.

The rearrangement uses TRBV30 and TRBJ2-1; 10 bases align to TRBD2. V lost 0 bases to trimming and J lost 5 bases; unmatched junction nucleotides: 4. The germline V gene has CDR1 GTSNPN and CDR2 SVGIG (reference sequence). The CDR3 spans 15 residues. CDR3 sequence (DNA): TGTGCCTGGAGTGTACTAAGCGGGAGGGACAATGAGCAGTTCTTC. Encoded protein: CAWSVLSGRDNEQFF.

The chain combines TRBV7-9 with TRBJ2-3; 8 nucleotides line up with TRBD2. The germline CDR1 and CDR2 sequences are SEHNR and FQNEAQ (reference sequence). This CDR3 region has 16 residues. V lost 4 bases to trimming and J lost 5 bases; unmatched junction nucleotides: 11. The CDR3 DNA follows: TGTGCCAGCAGCTACCGGACTAGCAGGTTTGGAGATACGCAGTATTTT. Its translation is CASSYRTSRFGDTQYF.

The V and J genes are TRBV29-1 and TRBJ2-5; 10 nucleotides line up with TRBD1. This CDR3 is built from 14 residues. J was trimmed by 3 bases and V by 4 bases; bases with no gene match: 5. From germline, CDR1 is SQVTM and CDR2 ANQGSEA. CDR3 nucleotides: TGCAGCGTTGGAGAGACAGGGGGCGAAGAGACCCAGTACTTC. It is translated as CSVGETGGEETQYF.

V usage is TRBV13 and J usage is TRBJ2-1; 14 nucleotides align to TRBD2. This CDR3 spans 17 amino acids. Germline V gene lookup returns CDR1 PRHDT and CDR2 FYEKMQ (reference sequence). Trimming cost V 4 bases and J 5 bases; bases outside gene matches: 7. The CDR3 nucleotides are TGTGCCAGCAGCTCACGTAGGACTAGCGGGAGGAACAATGAGCAGTTCTTC. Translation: CASSSRRTSGRNNEQFF.

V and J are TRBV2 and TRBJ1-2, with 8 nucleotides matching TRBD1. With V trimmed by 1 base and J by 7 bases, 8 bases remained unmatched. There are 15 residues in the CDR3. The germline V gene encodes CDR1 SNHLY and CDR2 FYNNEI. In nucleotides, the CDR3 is TGTGCCAGCAGTGAAGGTACACCAGGGGGCTTTGGCTACACCTTC. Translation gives CASSEGTPGGFGYTF.

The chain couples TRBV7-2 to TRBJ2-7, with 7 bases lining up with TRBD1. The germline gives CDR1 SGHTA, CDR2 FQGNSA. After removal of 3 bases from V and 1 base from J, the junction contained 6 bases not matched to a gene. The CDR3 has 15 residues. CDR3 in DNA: TGTGCCAGCAGCTTTGACAGGGCTGGTTCCTACGAGCAGTACTTC. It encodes CASSFDRAGSYEQYF.

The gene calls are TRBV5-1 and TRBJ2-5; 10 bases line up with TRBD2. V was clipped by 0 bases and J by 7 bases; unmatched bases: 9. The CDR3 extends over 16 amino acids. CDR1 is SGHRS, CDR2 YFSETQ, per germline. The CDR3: CASSLDPGTSVGTQYF. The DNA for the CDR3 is TGCGCCAGCAGCTTGGACCCCGGGACTAGCGTCGGGACCCAGTACTTC.

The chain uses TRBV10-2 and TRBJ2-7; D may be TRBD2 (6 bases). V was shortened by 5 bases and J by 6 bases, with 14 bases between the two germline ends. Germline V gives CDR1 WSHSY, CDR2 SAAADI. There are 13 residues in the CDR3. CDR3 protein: CASSRERGGEQYF. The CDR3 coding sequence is TGCGCCAGCAGTCGAGAAAGGGGAGGCGAGCAGTACTTC.

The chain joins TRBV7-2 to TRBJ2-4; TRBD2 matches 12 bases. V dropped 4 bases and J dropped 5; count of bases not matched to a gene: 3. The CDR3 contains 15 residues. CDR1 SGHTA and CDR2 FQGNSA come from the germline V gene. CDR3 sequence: CASSYGTSGQNIQYF. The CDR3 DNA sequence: TGTGCCAGCAGCTACGGGACTAGCGGGCAAAACATTCAGTACTTC.

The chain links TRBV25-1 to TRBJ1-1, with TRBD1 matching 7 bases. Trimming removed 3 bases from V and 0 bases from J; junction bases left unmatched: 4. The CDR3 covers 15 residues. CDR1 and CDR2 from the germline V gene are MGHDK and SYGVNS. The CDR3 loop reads CASSERDSLNTEAFF. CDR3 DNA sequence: TGTGCCAGCAGTGAGAGGGACAGCTTGAACACTGAAGCTTTCTTT.

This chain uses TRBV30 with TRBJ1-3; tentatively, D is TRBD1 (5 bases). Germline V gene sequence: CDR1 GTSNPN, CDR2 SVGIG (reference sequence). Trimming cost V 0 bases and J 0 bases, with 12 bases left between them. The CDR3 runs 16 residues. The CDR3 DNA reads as TGTGCCTGGAGTGTACGGCAGGGCCGCTCTGGAAACACCATATATTTT. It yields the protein CAWSVRQGRSGNTIYF.

The CDR3 loop is CASSLGTGRTNTEAFF. The CDR3 bases are TGTGCCAGCAGCTTGGGGACAGGGCGGACGAACACTGAAGCTTTCTTT. The chain carries TRBV13 and TRBJ1-1; 9 bases are shared with TRBD1. After removal of 3 bases from V and 1 base from J, the junction contained 6 bases not matched to a gene. CDR3 length equals 16 residues. Germline V CDR1 and CDR2: PRHDT, FYEKMQ (reference sequence).

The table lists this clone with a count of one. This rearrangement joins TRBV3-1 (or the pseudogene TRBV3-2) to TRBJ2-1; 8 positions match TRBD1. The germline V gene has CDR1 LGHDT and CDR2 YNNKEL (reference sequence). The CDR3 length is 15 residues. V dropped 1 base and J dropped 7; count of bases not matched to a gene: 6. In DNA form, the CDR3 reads TGTGCCAGCAGCCAAGGGACAGGGAAATTGAATGAGCAGTTCTTC. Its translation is CASSQGTGKLNEQFF.

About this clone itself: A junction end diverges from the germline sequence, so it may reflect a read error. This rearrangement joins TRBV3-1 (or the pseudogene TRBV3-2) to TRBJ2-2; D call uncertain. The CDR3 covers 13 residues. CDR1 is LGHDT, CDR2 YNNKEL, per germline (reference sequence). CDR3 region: CASCHLSTGELFF. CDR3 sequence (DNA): TGTGCCAGCTGCCATCTTTCCACCGGGGAGCTGTTTTTT.